This T cell receptor beta chain is drawn from a study of persistence of HIV-infected CD4 T cells. The libraries were made with immunoSEQ version 4 in survey mode. The data were produced by immunoSEQ multiplex PCR, yet TCRdb's version contains in-frame clones alone and is incomplete. The sample records about 64,000 clones, under 80% being singletons. Study conclusions and caveats: TCR analyses could not target the rare provirus-carrying CMV-responding cells.

The CDR3 has 13 amino acids. Germline lookup yields CDR1 SEHNR and CDR2 FQNEAQ (reference sequence). Trimming took off 5 bases at V and 2 bases at J, with 8 bases between the two ends. Cells were stimulated with overlapping HIV-1 Gag 15-mer peptides. Sorted nonresponding memory CD4+ T cells were CD40L-negative, CD69-negative, CD45RO-high. These HIV-1-infected adults initiated suppressive ART in chronic infection. In the case of this clone: Its antigen is not known.

The J gene is TRBJ2-3, the V gene TRBV7-9, with D perhaps matching TRBD2 (5 bases). Sequencing was performed on CD4+ T cells sorted from PBMCs after approximately 18-hour stimulation, taken from a patient who received antiretroviral therapy. The source is an adult man with HIV who was CMV-seropositive. The CDR3 nucleotides read TGTGCCAGCAGCCTTGGACTCACAGATACGCAGTATTTT. Its protein product is CASSLGLTDTQYF. Full variable domain (remainder filled in from reference TRBV7-9 and TRBJ2-3): DTGVSQNPRHKITKRGQNVTFRCDPISEHNRLYWYRQTLGQGPEFLTYFQNEAQLEKSRLLSDRFSAERPKGSFSTLEIQRTEQGDSAMYLCASSLGLTDTQYFGPGTRLTVL.